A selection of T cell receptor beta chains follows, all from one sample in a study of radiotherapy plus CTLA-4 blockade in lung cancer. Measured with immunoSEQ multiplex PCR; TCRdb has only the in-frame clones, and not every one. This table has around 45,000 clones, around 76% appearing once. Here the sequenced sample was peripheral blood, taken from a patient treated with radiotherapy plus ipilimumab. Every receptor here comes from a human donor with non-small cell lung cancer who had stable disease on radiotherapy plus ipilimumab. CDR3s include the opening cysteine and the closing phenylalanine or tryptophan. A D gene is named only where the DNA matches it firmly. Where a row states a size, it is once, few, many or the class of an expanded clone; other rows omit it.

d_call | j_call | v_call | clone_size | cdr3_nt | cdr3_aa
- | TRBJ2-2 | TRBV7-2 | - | TGTGCCAGCAGCTTAGGAGGCCGGGCCACCGGGGAGCTGTTTTTT | CASSLGGRATGELFF
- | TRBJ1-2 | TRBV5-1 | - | TGCGCCAGCAGCTTGGTAGGAACAGGGATACCAGCTAACTATGGCTACACCTTC | CASSLVGTGIPANYGYTF
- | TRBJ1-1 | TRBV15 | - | TGTGCCACCAGCAGAGATAGGGGGGGCACTGAAGCTTTCTTT | CATSRDRGGTEAFF
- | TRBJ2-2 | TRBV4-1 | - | TGCGCCAGCAGCCCAGGGTTGGTTGAGACCGGGGAGCTGTTTTTT | CASSPGLVETGELFF
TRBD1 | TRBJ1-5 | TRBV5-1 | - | TGCGCCAGCAGCCGGGACAGGGGGAAAGATCAGCCCCAGCATTTT | CASSRDRGKDQPQHF
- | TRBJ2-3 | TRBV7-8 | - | TGTGCCAGCAGCTTACTAGCGATAGGGGGTTTGACAGATACGCAGTATTTT | CASSLLAIGGLTDTQYF
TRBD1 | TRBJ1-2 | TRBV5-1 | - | TGCGCCAGCAGCCCCGGACAGGGCGCTAACTATGGCTACACCTTC | CASSPGQGANYGYTF
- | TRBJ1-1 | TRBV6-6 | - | TGTGCCAGCAGTACCTTCCACCTCTTT | CASSTFHLF
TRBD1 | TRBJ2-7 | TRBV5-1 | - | TGCGCCAGCAGCCTCCCGGGACAGGGGGGGTACGAGCAGTACTTC | CASSLPGQGGYEQYF
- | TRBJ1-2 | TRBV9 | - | TGTGCCAGCAGCGTTCCCGGTACGGGTTATGGCTACACCTTC | CASSVPGTGYGYTF
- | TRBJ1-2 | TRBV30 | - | TGTGCCTGGAGTATTCATAGCTATGGCTACACCTTC | CAWSIHSYGYTF
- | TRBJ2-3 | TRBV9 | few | TGTGCCAGCGGTCGCGGGGACGGGACAGATACGCAGTATTTT | CASGRGDGTDTQYF
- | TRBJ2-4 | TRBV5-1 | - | TGCGCCAGCAGCTTGGACGGTCTAGCCAAAAACATTCAGTACTTC | CASSLDGLAKNIQYF
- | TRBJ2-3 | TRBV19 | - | TGTGCCACTAGGGGCCGGACAGTAGGCACAGATACGCAGTATTTT | CATRGRTVGTDTQYF
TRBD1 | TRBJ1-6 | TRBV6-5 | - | TGTGCCAGCAGTCAAGGACAGGATTATAATTCACCCCTCCACTTT | CASSQGQDYNSPLHF
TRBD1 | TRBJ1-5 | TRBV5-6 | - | TGTGCCAGCAGCCCGGGGACAGTGGTTAGCAATCAGCCCCAGCATTTT | CASSPGTVVSNQPQHF
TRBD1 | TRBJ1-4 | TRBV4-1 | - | TGCGCCAGCAGCCAAGACAGGACAGGGATGGTTTCGGATGAAAAACTGTTTTTT | CASSQDRTGMVSDEKLFF
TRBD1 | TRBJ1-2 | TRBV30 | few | TGTGCCTGGAACACAGGGGGCCTGATTAACTATGGCTACACCTTC | CAWNTGGLINYGYTF
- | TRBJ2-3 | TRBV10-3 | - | TGTGCCATCAAGGGGGCGGGGGAAACTGATACGCAGTATTTT | CAIKGAGETDTQYF
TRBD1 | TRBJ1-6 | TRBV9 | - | TGTGCCAGCAGCGTGACAGGGCTGGGTTCACCCCTCCACTTT | CASSVTGLGSPLHF
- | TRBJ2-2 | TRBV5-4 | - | TGTGCCACCAACCCCTCGTGGGGGCGGGGCGGGGAGCTGTTTTTT | CATNPSWGRGGELFF
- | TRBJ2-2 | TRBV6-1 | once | TGTGCCAGCAGAATACAGGGATCCACCGGGGAGCTGTTTTTT | CASRIQGSTGELFF
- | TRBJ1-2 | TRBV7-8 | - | TGTGCCAGCAGCCCCTGGGGAGGCTATGGCTACACCTTC | CASSPWGGYGYTF
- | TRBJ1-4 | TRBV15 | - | TGTGCCACCAGCAGAGGAGGGGCGGGTAATGAAAAACTGTTTTTT | CATSRGGAGNEKLFF
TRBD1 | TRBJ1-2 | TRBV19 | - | TGTGCCAGTAGTATACCTCCTGGGCAGGGGGATGGCTACACCTTC | CASSIPPGQGDGYTF
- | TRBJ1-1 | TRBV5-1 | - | TGCGCCAGCAGCGTAGAGGACGGGGGGATCACTGAAGCTTTCTTT | CASSVEDGGITEAFF
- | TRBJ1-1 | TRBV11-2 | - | TGTGCCAGCAGCTTAGATGGGAGGCTAGGGCAAGAAGCTTTCTTT | CASSLDGRLGQEAFF
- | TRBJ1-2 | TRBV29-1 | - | TGCAGCGTTGAAGATCCGGTTTTGGGGTCCTATGGCTACACCTTC | CSVEDPVLGSYGYTF
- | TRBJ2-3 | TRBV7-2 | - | TGTGCCAGCAGCTTAGTGCGGGGAGTTGGCACAGATACGCAGTATTTT | CASSLVRGVGTDTQYF